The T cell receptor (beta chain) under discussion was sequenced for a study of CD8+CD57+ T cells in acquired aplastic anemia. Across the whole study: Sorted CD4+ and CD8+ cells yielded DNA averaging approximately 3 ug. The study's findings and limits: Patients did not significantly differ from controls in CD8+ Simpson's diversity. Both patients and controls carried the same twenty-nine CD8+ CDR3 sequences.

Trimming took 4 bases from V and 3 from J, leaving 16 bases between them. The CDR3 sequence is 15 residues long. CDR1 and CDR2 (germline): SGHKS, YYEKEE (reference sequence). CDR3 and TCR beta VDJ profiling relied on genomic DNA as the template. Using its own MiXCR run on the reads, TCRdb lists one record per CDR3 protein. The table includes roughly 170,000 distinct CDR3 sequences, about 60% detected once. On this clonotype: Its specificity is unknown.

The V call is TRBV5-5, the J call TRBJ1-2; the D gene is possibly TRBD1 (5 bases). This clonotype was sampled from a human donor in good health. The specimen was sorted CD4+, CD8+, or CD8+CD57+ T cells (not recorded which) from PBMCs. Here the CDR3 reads CASSLGHEVHYGYTF. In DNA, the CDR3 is TGTGCCAGCAGCCTAGGACATGAGGTGCACTATGGCTACACCTTC. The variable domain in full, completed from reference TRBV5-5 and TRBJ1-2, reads DAGVTQSPTHLIKTRGQQVTLRCSPISGHKSVSWYQQVLGQGPQFIFQYYEKEERGRGNFPDRFSARQFPNYSSELNVNALLLGDSALYLCASSLGHEVHYGYTFGSGTRLTVV.